This section outlines one T cell receptor beta chain sequence together with its context. These data come from a study of blood T cells in healthy people across ages. A J-beta primer mix and a sample-barcoded 5' primer were used in a second PCR of about 7 to 11 cycles. Every cDNA molecule bore a tag from a template-switch adaptor containing 12 random nucleotides. Using its own MiXCR run on the 5' RACE reads, TCRdb lists one record per CDR3 protein. The sample shows some 930,000 distinct CDR3 sequences, 25% to 35% of them seen only once. The CDR3 spans 14 residues. These sequences were also reported in another study, on T cells of mothers and their children. As that study records: Every mother supplied over 8 million TCR beta CDR3 reads and every child 2.5 million to 3.5 million.

This TCR was recovered from a woman aged 40 to 49 in good health. The chain carries TRBV5-3 and TRBJ2-5; D perhaps matches TRBD1 (5 bases). The J call may be wrong; the DNA end is better matched by TRBJ2-7. TRBV5-3 is labeled an ORF, and its function is uncertain. Specimen: blood. The CDR3 protein is CARSFEGADYEQYF. The CDR3 coding sequence is TGTGCCAGAAGCTTCGAAGGGGCGGACTACGAGCAGTACTTC.